Below, 22 T cell receptor beta chains from the same sample are listed, as sequenced in a study of control samples from healthy donors and cancer patients. Measured with immunoSEQ multiplex PCR; TCRdb has only the in-frame clones, and not every one. This repertoire shows approximately 90,000 clones, 70% to 85% found once; its top ten account for over 30%. The sequenced material came from PBMCs. The receptor source for this set is a man aged 65-85 years with lung cancer.

The chain combines TRBV2 with TRBJ1-5; 9 bases align to TRBD1. After removal of 6 bases from V and 3 bases from J, the junction contained 15 bases not matched to a gene. Germline assignment: CDR1 SNHLY and CDR2 FYNNEI. This CDR3 has 18 amino acids. CDR3 sequence reads: CASRRLGFGQGNNQPQHF. The CDR3 region has the DNA TGTGCCAGCAGACGACTTGGTTTCGGACAGGGGAACAATCAGCCCCAGCATTTT.

The chain carries TRBV29-1 and TRBJ2-1; D possibly corresponds to TRBD1 (6 bases). This CDR3 has 12 residues. Trimming left V 7 bases short and J 8 bases short, with 15 bases between. Germline CDR1 is SQVTM and CDR2 is ANQGSEA. CDR3 amino acids: CSGGRGRDEQFF. The CDR3 DNA follows: TGCAGCGGGGGCAGGGGCAGGGATGAGCAGTTCTTC.

This rearrangement joins TRBV4-1 to TRBJ2-5; D remains unclear. This CDR3 region has 14 residues. Germline loops: CDR1 MGHRA, CDR2 YSYEKL. V was trimmed by 3 bases and J by 5 bases, leaving 13 bases between them. The CDR3: CASSHLGEKETQYF. Here the CDR3 DNA reads TGCGCCAGCAGCCACCTGGGTGAGAAGGAGACCCAGTACTTC.

The CDR3 DNA is TGTGCCAGTAGTACGACAGGGGTGGATTCACCCCTCCACTTT. As protein: CASSTTGVDSPLHF. The chain carries TRBV19 and TRBJ1-6; 8 bases line up with TRBD1. The length of the CDR3 is 14 residues. Germline CDR1 LNHDA, CDR2 SQIVND (reference sequence). J gave up 8 bases and V 4 bases, and 4 bases lay outside the gene matches.

The chain couples TRBV18 to TRBJ2-7; the match to TRBD1 covers 7 bases. Germline V gene sequence: CDR1 KGHSH, CDR2 LQKENI. V lost 3 bases to trimming and J lost 2 bases; unmatched junction nucleotides: 4. The CDR3 loop spans 14 amino acids. The CDR3 region is CASSPSQGAYEQYF. CDR3 nucleotides: TGTGCCAGCTCACCCAGCCAGGGGGCCTACGAGCAGTACTTC.

J is TRBJ1-1 and V is TRBV4-3; a possible D gene is TRBD1 (5 bases). V was shortened by 2 bases and J by 0 bases, with 22 bases between the two germline ends. This CDR3 has 19 residues. The germline CDR1 and CDR2 sequences are LGHNA and YSLEER. Written as DNA, the CDR3 is TGCGCCAGCAGCCAATTTACGAGGGGCGTGGGGGGTATGAACACTGAAGCTTTCTTT. Translating gives CASSQFTRGVGGMNTEAFF.

This clone was recorded only once. The V and J genes are TRBV10-2 and TRBJ2-3; D call uncertain. Trimming stripped 7 bases from V and 2 bases from J, with 16 bases between. Germline V gene sequence: CDR1 WSHSY, CDR2 SAAADI. The CDR3 totals 15 residues. The CDR3 protein is CASTQAGMHTDTQYF. The CDR3 DNA reads as TGCGCCAGCACACAAGCCGGAATGCACACAGATACGCAGTATTTT.

In this sample, this clone turned up a few times. J is TRBJ1-2 and V is TRBV5-8; D call uncertain. CDR1 is SGHTS and CDR2 is YDEGEE in the germline V gene. Trimming pared 1 base from V and 2 bases from J, leaving 6 bases between. The CDR3 runs 13 residues. CDR3 protein: CASSLTDNYGYTF. The DNA of the CDR3 is TGTGCCAGCAGCTTGACAGACAACTATGGCTACACCTTC. Together with reference TRBV5-8 and TRBJ1-2, the CDR3 gives the full variable domain: EAGVTQSPTHLIKTRGQQATLRCSPISGHTSVYWYQQALGLGLQFLLWYDEGEERNRGNFPPRFSGRQFPNYSSELNVNALELEDSALYLCASSLTDNYGYTFGSGTRLTVV.

The chain carries TRBV24-1 and TRBJ2-3; 9 bases agree with TRBD1. CDR1 and CDR2 from the germline V gene are KGHDR and SFDVKD. This CDR3 has 18 amino acids. The J segment lost 0 bases and the V segment lost 3 bases, leaving 9 bases of the junction unmatched. The CDR3 nucleotides read TGTGCCACCAGTGATCCTACCACAGGGGGCCTGAGCACAGATACGCAGTATTTT. It specifies CATSDPTTGGLSTDTQYF.

The chain is built from TRBV14 and TRBJ1-1, with D perhaps matching TRBD1 (6 bases). The V end lost 1 base, the J end lost 3 bases, and 18 bases lay between the germline ends. This CDR3 has 17 residues. Germline CDR1 reads SGHDN; CDR2 reads FVKESK. The CDR3 sequence is CASSQVLGTGRDTEAFF. In nucleotides, the CDR3 is TGTGCCAGCAGCCAAGTATTAGGTACAGGGCGGGACACTGAAGCTTTCTTT.

The CDR3 DNA sequence: TGTGCCAGCAGCTTGTACGGGGTCGAGCAGTACTTC. This gives the protein CASSLYGVEQYF. The gene calls are TRBV7-2 and TRBJ2-7; a weak D match, TRBD2 (5 bases). Germline lookup yields CDR1 SGHTA and CDR2 FQGNSA. V was shortened by 3 bases and J by 6 bases, with 9 bases between the two germline ends. CDR3 length equals 12 residues.

V usage is TRBV9 and J usage is TRBJ1-5; D is uncertain. The V end was cut by 3 bases, the J end by 3 bases, with 13 bases between. Germline V CDR1 and CDR2: SGDLS, YYNGEE. The CDR3 is 15 residues long. CDR3 in amino acids: CASSAGGSYNQPQHF. The CDR3 DNA reads as TGTGCCAGCAGCGCCGGCGGGTCTTACAATCAGCCCCAGCATTTT.

The V and J genes are TRBV3-1 (or the pseudogene TRBV3-2) and TRBJ2-2; D possibly corresponds to TRBD1 (6 bases). V dropped 4 bases and J dropped 4 bases, with 19 bases sitting between them. This CDR3 has 17 amino acids. Per germline, CDR1 LGHDT and CDR2 YNNKEL (reference sequence). CDR3 sequence reads: CASSLTSGVRGTGELFF. In nucleotides, the CDR3 is TGTGCCAGCAGCCTCACCTCAGGGGTCCGCGGCACCGGGGAGCTGTTTTTT.

This clone was recorded a few times. The rearrangement joins TRBV12-5 to TRBJ1-2; a possible D gene is TRBD1 (6 bases). With 2 bases removed from V and 4 bases from J, the gap between germline ends came to 11 bases. Looked up from germline, CDR1 is LGHNT and CDR2 is FRNRAP. The CDR3 spans 14 residues. The CDR3 here is CASGLPRQVYGYTF. DNA for the CDR3: TGTGCTAGTGGTTTGCCCCGACAGGTCTATGGCTACACCTTC.

For this clone: A junction boundary mismatches the germline segment, possibly from a read error. The CDR3 is CASSPTGGDTGELFF. The CDR3 nucleotides read TGTGCTAGCAGCCCGACAGGGGGCGACACCGGGGAGCTGTTTTTT. The genes are TRBV7-7 and TRBJ2-2; TRBD1 agrees at 10 bases. Germline V gene data show CDR1 as SSHAT and CDR2 as FNYEAQ (reference sequence). The CDR3 covers 15 residues.

The gene calls are TRBV6-5 and TRBJ2-1; no clear D gene. V was cut by 7 bases and J by 2 bases, with 9 bases left in between. CDR3 length equals 13 residues. CDR1 MNHEY and CDR2 SVGAGI come from the germline V gene. The CDR3 here is CASTNRAYNEQFF. The CDR3 DNA is TGTGCCAGCACTAATCGGGCCTACAATGAGCAGTTCTTC.

The V and J genes are TRBV7-9 and TRBJ1-2, with D possibly TRBD1 on 6 matching bases. Germline V CDR1 and CDR2: SEHNR, FQNEAQ (reference sequence). Trimming took 4 bases from V and 4 from J, leaving 10 bases between them. There are 13 residues in the CDR3. The CDR3 loop is CASSSLDSYGYTF. In nucleotides, the CDR3 is TGTGCCAGCAGCTCCCTGGACAGCTATGGCTACACCTTC.

V is TRBV11-2 and J is TRBJ1-6; D is unresolved. Deletions cut 7 bases from V and 6 bases from J, with 10 bases between. This CDR3 contains 13 residues. Per germline, CDR1 SGHAT and CDR2 FQNNGV. CDR3 DNA: TGTGCCAGCAAGTGGACGGCTAATTCACCCCTCCACTTT. Its protein product is CASKWTANSPLHF.

This chain links TRBV12-5 with TRBJ1-6; 9 bases are shared with TRBD1. Germline lookup yields CDR1 LGHNT and CDR2 FRNRAP. V lost 5 bases to trimming and J lost 9 bases; unmatched junction nucleotides: 8. This CDR3 is built from 15 residues. CDR3 sequence reads: CASGPGQGMASPLHF. CDR3 DNA sequence: TGTGCTAGTGGTCCAGGACAGGGGATGGCTTCACCCCTCCACTTT. Complete variable domain (other parts from reference TRBV12-5 and TRBJ1-6): DARVTQTPRHKVTEMGQEVTMRCQPILGHNTVFWYRQTMMQGLELLAYFRNRAPLDDSGMPKDRFSAEMPDATLATLKIQPSEPRDSAVYFCASGPGQGMASPLHFGNGTRLTVT.

The chain joins TRBV10-1 to TRBJ2-2, with 8 bases fitting TRBD1. Germline trimming cut 0 bases from V and 0 bases from J; bases unmatched to any gene: 0. Per the germline V gene, CDR1 is WNHNN and CDR2 is SYGVQD (reference sequence). CDR3 length: 16 amino acids. CDR3 in DNA: TGCGCCAGCAGTGAGTCGACAGGGGCGAACACCGGGGAGCTGTTTTTT. This codes for CASSESTGANTGELFF.

This chain joins TRBV19 and TRBJ1-3, with D perhaps matching TRBD1 (5 bases). The CDR3 extends over 17 amino acids. Trimming removed 5 bases at V and 4 bases at J, with 21 bases between. Germline V gene data show CDR1 as LNHDA and CDR2 as SQIVND (reference sequence). The CDR3 reads CASSLPGDAERGNTIYF. CDR3 coding DNA: TGTGCCAGTAGTCTCCCCGGGGACGCCGAGAGAGGAAACACCATATATTTT.

A single count supports this clone. This chain links TRBV28 with TRBJ1-2; D perhaps matches TRBD1 (5 bases). This CDR3 has 15 amino acids. V was cut by 1 base and J by 8 bases, with 17 bases left in between. Looked up from germline, CDR1 is MDHEN and CDR2 is SYDVKM. The CDR3 loop reads CASSLSGTGLGGYTF. The CDR3 DNA reads TGTGCCAGCAGTTTATCGGGGACGGGCCTTGGGGGCTACACCTTC.